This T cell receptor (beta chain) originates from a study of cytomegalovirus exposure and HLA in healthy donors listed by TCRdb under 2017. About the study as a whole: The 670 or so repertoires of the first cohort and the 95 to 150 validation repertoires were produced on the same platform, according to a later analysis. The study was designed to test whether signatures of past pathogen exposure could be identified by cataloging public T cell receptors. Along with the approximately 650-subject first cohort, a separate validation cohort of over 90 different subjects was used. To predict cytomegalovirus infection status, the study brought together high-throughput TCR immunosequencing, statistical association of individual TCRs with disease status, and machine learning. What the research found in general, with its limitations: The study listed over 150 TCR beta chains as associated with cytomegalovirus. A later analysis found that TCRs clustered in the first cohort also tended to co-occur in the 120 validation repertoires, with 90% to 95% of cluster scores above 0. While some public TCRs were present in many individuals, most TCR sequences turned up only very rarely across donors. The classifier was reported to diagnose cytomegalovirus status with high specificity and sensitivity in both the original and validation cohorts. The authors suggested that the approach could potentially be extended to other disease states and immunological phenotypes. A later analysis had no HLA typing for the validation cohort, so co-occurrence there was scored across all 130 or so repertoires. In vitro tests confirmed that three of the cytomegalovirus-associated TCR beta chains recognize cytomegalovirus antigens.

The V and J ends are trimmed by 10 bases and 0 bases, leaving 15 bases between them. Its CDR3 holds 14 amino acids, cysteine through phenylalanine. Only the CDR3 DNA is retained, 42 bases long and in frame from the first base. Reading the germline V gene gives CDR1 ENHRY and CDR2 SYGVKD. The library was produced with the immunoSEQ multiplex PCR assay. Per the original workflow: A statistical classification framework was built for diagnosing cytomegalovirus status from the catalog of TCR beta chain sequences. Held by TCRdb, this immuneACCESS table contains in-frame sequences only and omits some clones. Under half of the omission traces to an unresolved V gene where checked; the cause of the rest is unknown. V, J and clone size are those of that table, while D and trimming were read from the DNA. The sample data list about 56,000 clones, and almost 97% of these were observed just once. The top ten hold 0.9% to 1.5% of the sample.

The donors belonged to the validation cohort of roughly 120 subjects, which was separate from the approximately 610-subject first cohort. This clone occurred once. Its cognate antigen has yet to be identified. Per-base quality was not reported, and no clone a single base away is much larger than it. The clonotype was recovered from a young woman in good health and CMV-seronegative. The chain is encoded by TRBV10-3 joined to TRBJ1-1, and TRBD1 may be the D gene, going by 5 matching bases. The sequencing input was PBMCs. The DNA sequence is TGTGCCACCGCCGGCGGCAGGGTGAACACTGAAGCTTTCTTT. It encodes CATAGGRVNTEAFF.